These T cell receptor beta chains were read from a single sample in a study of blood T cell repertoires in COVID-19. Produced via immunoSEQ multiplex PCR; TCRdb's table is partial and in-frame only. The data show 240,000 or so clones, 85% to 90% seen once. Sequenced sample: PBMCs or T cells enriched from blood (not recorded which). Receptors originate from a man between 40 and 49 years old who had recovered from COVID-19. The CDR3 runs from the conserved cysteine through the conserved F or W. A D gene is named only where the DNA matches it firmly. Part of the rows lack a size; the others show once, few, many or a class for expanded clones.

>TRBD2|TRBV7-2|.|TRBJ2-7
CASSLDLAGYYEQYF
TGTGCCAGCAGCTTAGATCTAGCGGGATACTACGAGCAGTACTTC
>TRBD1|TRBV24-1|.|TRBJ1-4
CATSDPGQGFEKLFF
TGTGCCACCAGTGATCCGGGACAGGGGTTTGAAAAACTGTTTTTT
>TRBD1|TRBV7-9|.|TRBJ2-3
CASSRTGVGADTQYF
TGTGCCAGCAGCAGAACAGGGGTAGGCGCAGATACGCAGTATTTT
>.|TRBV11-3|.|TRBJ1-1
CASSRGKRNTEAFF
TGTGCCAGCAGCCGGGGGAAAAGGAACACTGAAGCTTTCTTT
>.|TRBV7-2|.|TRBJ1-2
CASSLGPGGDYGYTF
TGTGCCAGCAGTTTGGGTCCGGGGGGCGACTATGGCTACACCTTC
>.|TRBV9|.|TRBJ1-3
CASSPVRGTGWGNTIYF
TGTGCCAGCAGCCCGGTCCGGGGAACAGGGTGGGGAAACACCATATATTTT
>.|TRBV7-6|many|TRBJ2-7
CASSGSAESYEQYF
TGTGCCAGCAGCGGCAGCGCCGAATCCTACGAGCAGTACTTC
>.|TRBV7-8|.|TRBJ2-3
CASSSGLRTDTQYF
TGTGCCAGCAGCTCGGGACTTCGCACAGATACGCAGTATTTT
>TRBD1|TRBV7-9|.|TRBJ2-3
CASSHGQGRDTQYF
TGTGCCAGCAGCCACGGACAGGGAAGAGATACGCAGTATTTT
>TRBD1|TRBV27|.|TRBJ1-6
CASSQDRGQRPLHF
TGTGCCAGCAGTCAAGACAGGGGGCAGAGGCCCCTCCACTTT
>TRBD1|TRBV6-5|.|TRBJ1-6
CASSPTGAYNSPLHF
TGTGCCAGCAGTCCTACAGGGGCCTATAATTCACCCCTCCACTTT
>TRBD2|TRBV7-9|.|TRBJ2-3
CASSSTTSGSGADTQYF
TGTGCCAGCAGCTCTACAACTAGCGGATCGGGGGCAGATACGCAGTATTTT
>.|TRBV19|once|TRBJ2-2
CASSIEPPWLGGTGELFF
TGTGCCAGTAGTATAGAACCCCCCTGGTTAGGGGGCACCGGGGAGCTGTTTTTT
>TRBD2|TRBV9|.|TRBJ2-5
CASSAWGGIETQYF
TGTGCCAGCAGCGCCTGGGGGGGAATCGAGACCCAGTACTTC
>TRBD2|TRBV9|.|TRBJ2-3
CASSVGGGRSTDTQYF
TGTGCCAGCAGCGTAGGCGGCGGGAGGAGCACAGATACGCAGTATTTT
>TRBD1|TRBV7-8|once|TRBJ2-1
CASSLVLDRELYLNNEQFF
TGTGCCAGCAGCTTAGTACTCGACAGGGAACTCTACCTGAACAATGAGCAGTTCTTC
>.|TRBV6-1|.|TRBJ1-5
CASSEAKRGLIRGSNQPQHF
TGTGCCAGCAGTGAAGCGAAAAGGGGCCTAATCAGGGGCAGCAATCAGCCCCAGCATTTT
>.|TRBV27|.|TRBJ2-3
CASSAVSVMTDTQYF
TGTGCCAGCAGTGCCGTCAGTGTGATGACAGATACGCAGTATTTT
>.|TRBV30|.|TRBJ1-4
CACPDSRINEKLFF
TGTGCCTGCCCCGACTCACGTATTAATGAAAAACTGTTTTTT
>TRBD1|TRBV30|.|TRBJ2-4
CAWSDRGLAKNIQYF
TGTGCCTGGAGTGACAGGGGGCTAGCCAAAAACATTCAGTACTTC
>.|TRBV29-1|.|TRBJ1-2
CSVVIQDVYGYTF
TGCAGCGTCGTAATACAGGATGTCTATGGCTACACCTTC
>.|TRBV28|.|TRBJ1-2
CASSFFGQNYGYTF
TGTGCCAGCAGTTTTTTCGGACAGAACTATGGCTACACCTTC
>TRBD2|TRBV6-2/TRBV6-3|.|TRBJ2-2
CASSPLRASGRNTGELFF
TGTGCCAGCAGTCCCCTTCGCGCTAGCGGGAGAAACACCGGGGAGCTGTTTTTT
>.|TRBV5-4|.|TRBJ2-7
CASSTGTENEQYF
TGTGCCAGCAGTACCGGTACAGAGAACGAGCAGTACTTC
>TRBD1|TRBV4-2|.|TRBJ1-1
CASSQDQGARTEAFF
TGTGCCAGCAGCCAAGATCAGGGGGCTCGGACTGAAGCTTTCTTT
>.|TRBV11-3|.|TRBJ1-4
CASSLGARTSNEKLFF
TGTGCCAGCAGCTTGGGGGCCCGTACTTCTAATGAAAAACTGTTTTTT
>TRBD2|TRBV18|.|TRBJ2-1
CASSLASGSYNEQFF
TGTGCCAGCTCACTCGCTAGCGGGTCGTACAATGAGCAGTTCTTC
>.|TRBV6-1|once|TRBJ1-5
CASSEAPGRVIQPQHF
TGTGCCAGCAGTGAAGCCCCGGGCAGGGTTATTCAGCCCCAGCATTTT
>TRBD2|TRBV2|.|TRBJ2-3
CASSALAGGFRTDTQYF
TGTGCCAGCAGTGCACTAGCGGGAGGGTTTCGCACAGATACGCAGTATTTT
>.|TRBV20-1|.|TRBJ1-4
CSASPARGYEKLFF
TGCAGTGCTAGTCCCGCAAGGGGGTATGAAAAACTGTTTTTT
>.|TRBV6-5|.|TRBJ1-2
CASTYSQEYYGYTF
TGTGCCAGCACTTACTCCCAGGAATACTATGGCTACACCTTC
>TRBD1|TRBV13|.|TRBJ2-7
CASSLGTGKSYEQYF
TGTGCCAGCAGCTTAGGGACAGGGAAGTCCTACGAGCAGTACTTC
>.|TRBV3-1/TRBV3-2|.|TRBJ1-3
CASSQGTELFSGNTIYF
TGTGCCAGCAGCCAAGGGACAGAACTGTTCTCTGGAAACACCATATATTTT
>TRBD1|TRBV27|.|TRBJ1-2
CASSLRTGGNYGYTF
TGTGCCAGCAGTTTGAGGACAGGGGGCAACTATGGCTACACCTTC
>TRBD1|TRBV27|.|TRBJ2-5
CASSLDRGRGTQYF
TGTGCCAGCAGTTTAGACAGGGGTAGGGGGACCCAGTACTTC
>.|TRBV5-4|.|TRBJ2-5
CASSLGQGQETQYF
TGTGCCAGCAGCTTAGGGCAGGGTCAAGAGACCCAGTACTTC
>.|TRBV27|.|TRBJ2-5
CASSLAARGGRYGETQYF
TGTGCCAGCAGTTTGGCCGCTAGGGGGGGCAGGTACGGGGAGACCCAGTACTTC
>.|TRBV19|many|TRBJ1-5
CASTPQGGVFGNQPQHF
TGTGCCAGTACCCCCCAGGGTGGGGTGTTCGGCAATCAGCCCCAGCATTTT
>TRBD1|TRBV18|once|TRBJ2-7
CASSRTGATYEQYF
TGTGCCAGCTCTAGGACAGGGGCCACCTACGAGCAGTACTTC
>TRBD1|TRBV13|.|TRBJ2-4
CASRPAPGRTGGEPKNIQYF
TGTGCCAGCAGACCAGCCCCCGGCCGGACAGGGGGTGAGCCCAAAAACATTCAGTACTTC
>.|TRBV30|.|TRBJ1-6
CAWGSSGVGWSPLHF
TGTGCCTGGGGCTCCTCGGGGGTAGGTTGGTCACCCCTCCACTTT